This is a list of T cell receptor beta chains from one sample in a study of T cell responses to AZD1222 COVID-19 vaccine. The method was immunoSEQ multiplex PCR; TCRdb's version includes in-frame clones alone and lacks a portion of them. The sample consists of around 140,000 clones, around 94% of them appearing once. Here the sequenced sample was peripheral blood, taken after recovery from COVID-19. These receptors originate from an adult who had recovered from COVID-19. CDR3s include the opening cysteine and the closing phenylalanine or tryptophan. Each record gives: V gene, CDR3 protein.

V: TRBV19; CDR3: CASSMGRDNEQFF
V: TRBV14; CDR3: CASTLKTGTGELFF
V: TRBV18; CDR3: CASSVTSGSRTDTQYF
V: TRBV28; CDR3: CASRLADSYEQYF
V: TRBV27; CDR3: CASSPFSLAIGNTIYF
V: TRBV5-4; CDR3: CASSQDSSNEKLFF
V: TRBV6-5; CDR3: CATHPGGPHTEAFF
V: TRBV11-3; CDR3: CASTSTGTESNQPQHF
V: TRBV11-2; CDR3: CASSLDPGVSYEQYF
V: TRBV7-3; CDR3: CASSLGSGRQETQYF
V: TRBV7-8; CDR3: CASSEPGTPVRSSWELFF
V: TRBV5-1; CDR3: CASSSPPGTGRDYEQYF
V: TRBV19; CDR3: CASSDPGTSGTYEQYF
V: TRBV15; CDR3: CATSFRGLLNQPQHF
V: TRBV27; CDR3: CASSPGEGSSYEQYF
V: TRBV5-5; CDR3: CASSFGEQETQYF
V: TRBV28; CDR3: CASSLRGTANTEAFF
V: TRBV6-5; CDR3: CASSYSFLGEAYGYTF
V: TRBV7-2; CDR3: CASSLPRIGLAGRKNEQFF
V: TRBV25-1; CDR3: CASRRGGYTEAFF
V: TRBV6-4; CDR3: CASSAPGGVVETQYF
V: TRBV28; CDR3: CASSSVPGTGEKLFF
V: TRBV3-1/TRBV3-2; CDR3: CASSLSGSQADTQYF
V: TRBV28; CDR3: CASSLQADSTDTQYF
V: TRBV5-5; CDR3: CASWRGTDTQYF
V: TRBV9; CDR3: CASSEGVMNTEAFF
V: TRBV27; CDR3: CASSSLDRDTRGYTF
V: TRBV7-8; CDR3: CASTRTDSFTDTQYF
V: TRBV19; CDR3: CASSTRLNQETQYF
V: TRBV6-6; CDR3: CASREAGFSYEQYF
V: TRBV7-8; CDR3: CASSLVPSGVGNEQFF